This T cell receptor (beta chain) was captured in a study of CD8 T cells in Susac syndrome. Study findings and constraints: The study's TCR sequencing and HLA analysis drew on a certain number of individuals. That number was acknowledged as relatively small.

RNA was extracted with the RNeasy kit, and a quantity of roughly 0.5 to 1 ug was reverse transcribed using random hexamers. Each CDR3 protein gets one entry after TCRdb re-called the immunoSEQ multiplex PCR reads with MiXCR. The table shows roughly 120,000 distinct CDR3 sequences, with around 94% occurring only once. On this clonotype: Its antigen is not known.

Sequencing was performed on CD4+ T cells from PBMCs. The sequence derives from a human donor in good health.

This CDR3 reads CASTHKGGANYGYTF. CDR3 sequence (DNA): TGTGCCAGCACCCATAAAGGGGGAGCTAACTATGGCTACACCTTC. The rearrangement joins TRBV18 to TRBJ1-2; possible D gene TRBD1, 6 bases. The germline V and J ends were trimmed by 8 bases and 0 bases, with 16 bases remaining between them. Germline V gene data show CDR1 as KGHSH and CDR2 as LQKENI. This CDR3 has 15 residues.